This entry concerns a single TCR beta chain. The target antigen is unknown. RNA, once extracted, was reverse transcribed into cDNA for use as the sequencing template. Repertoires were generated with immunoSEQ multiplex PCR, while TCRdb's copy carries only in-frame clones and drops some. The sample shows over 85,000 clones, 41% of them seen only once. Those with alopecia areata gave lesional scalp punch biopsies and peripheral blood. This record comes from a study of CD8+ T cells in alopecia areata. General study findings and limits: Sequence data from scalp samples additionally include resident alphabeta T cells of normal skin.

The CDR3 totals 15 residues. Germline CDR1 is MNHEY and CDR2 is SMNVEV (reference sequence). V lost 6 bases, J lost 5 bases, and 20 bases lay in between. Specimen: CD4+ T cells sorted from blood. The rearrangement joins TRBV27 to TRBJ2-7; perhaps TRBD1 as D (5 bases). This TCR came from a human donor with alopecia areata. In DNA, the CDR3 is TGTGCCAGCAGCAGAGACCAGGGTTTCGGCCACGAGCAGTACTTC. As protein: CASSRDQGFGHEQYF.